The 5 T cell receptor beta chains below all came from one sample that was sequenced in a study of T cell therapy after organ transplantation. Their antigens are not known. Clones were read by immunoSEQ multiplex PCR, and TCRdb kept only the in-frame ones, dropping some. The profile shows about 200 clones, over 45% of them singletons. A CMV peptide pool restimulated the therapy product for approximately 4 hours before IFN-gamma secretion capture. The sample consisted of cultured CD8+ T cells. The receptors stem from a human patient who had received a solid organ transplant and had CMV disease. Some T cells may be provided by the graft donor.

V usage is TRBV9 and J usage is TRBJ2-6; D unresolved. In germline, CDR1 is SGDLS, CDR2 YYNGEE. This CDR3 spans 19 amino acids. Trimming cost V 0 bases and J 0 bases, with 16 bases left between them. CDR3 protein: CASSVDPDDRPSGANVLTF. CDR3 coding DNA: TGTGCCAGCAGCGTAGATCCCGACGACCGACCCTCTGGGGCCAACGTCCTGACTTTC. The complete variable domain, with remaining parts taken from reference TRBV9 and TRBJ2-6, reads DSGVTQTPKHLITATGQRVTLRCSPRSGDLSVYWYQQSLDQGLQFLIQYYNGEERAKGNILERFSAQQFPDLHSELNLSSLELGDSALYFCASSVDPDDRPSGANVLTFGAGSRLTVL.

The CDR3 region is CASSLVFGTGRSYNEQFF. CDR3 nucleotides: TGTGCCAGCAGCTTAGTTTTCGGGACAGGGCGATCCTACAATGAGCAGTTCTTC. This rearrangement joins TRBV7-3 to TRBJ2-1, with 9 bases aligning to TRBD1. Germline CDR1 SGHTA, CDR2 FQGTGA. V was clipped by 2 bases and J by 1 base; unmatched bases: 9. The CDR3 contains 18 residues.

This clone occurred a few times. V and J are TRBV6-1 and TRBJ1-2; TRBD1 matches at 7 bases. There are 15 residues in the CDR3. Germline V CDR1 and CDR2: MNHNS, SASEGT. After removal of 8 bases from V and 7 bases from J, the junction contained 16 bases not matched to a gene. The CDR3 loop is CASALQTGSSGGYTF. CDR3 in DNA: TGTGCCAGCGCCCTACAGACAGGGTCTAGCGGTGGCTACACCTTC.

The CDR3 loop reads CASTRQAVPRDQYF. In DNA form, the CDR3 reads TGTGCCAGCACCCGACAGGCCGTACCAAGAGACCAGTACTTC. The chain employs TRBV9 and TRBJ2-5; D perhaps matches TRBD1 (6 bases). The CDR3 loop spans 14 amino acids. Germline V CDR1 and CDR2: SGDLS, YYNGEE. With 6 bases removed from V and 10 bases from J, the gap between germline ends came to 22 bases.

J is TRBJ2-3 and V is TRBV11-2; possibly TRBD2 for D (6 bases). The CDR3 has 15 amino acids. Germline assignment: CDR1 SGHAT and CDR2 FQNNGV. Trimming took 1 base from V and 4 from J, leaving 12 bases between them. The CDR3 nucleotides are TGTGCCAGCAGCTTAGTCGGGAGTTTTGCAGATACGCAGTATTTT. This translates into CASSLVGSFADTQYF.